A single sample is the source of the 11 T cell receptor beta chains below, sequenced in a study of blood T cell repertoires in COVID-19. Assay used: immunoSEQ multiplex PCR; TCRdb lists only in-frame clones, some missing. In the table there are some 350,000 clones, roughly 86% of which are singletons. Sequenced: PBMCs or T cells enriched from blood (not recorded which). These receptors were collected from a woman aged 25 to 39 who had recovered from COVID-19.

The rearrangement joins TRBV2 to TRBJ2-5; TRBD2 might be the D (5 bases). With 3 bases removed from V and 7 bases from J, the gap between germline ends came to 6 bases. This CDR3 is built from 11 residues. Germline assignment: CDR1 SNHLY and CDR2 FYNNEI. CDR3 sequence (DNA): TGTGCCAGCAGTGACGAGGGGACCCAGTACTTC. Translating it yields CASSDEGTQYF. Full variable domain (rest looked up from reference TRBV2 and TRBJ2-5): EPEVTQTPSHQVTQMGQEVILRCVPISNHLYFYWYRQILGQKVEFLVSFYNNEISEKSEIFDDQFSVERPDGSNFTLKIRSTKLEDSAMYFCASSDEGTQYFGPGTRLLVL.

The chain has TRBV7-2 and TRBJ1-5; 8 bases are a match to TRBD1. CDR1 and CDR2 from the germline V gene are SGHTA and FQGNSA. The CDR3 sequence is 15 residues long. CDR3 coding DNA: TGTGCAACCGCTCGTCAGGGGGCTGGTAATCAGCCCCAGCATTTT. Translated, it gives CATARQGAGNQPQHF.

The chain is built from TRBV10-1 and TRBJ1-5, with 8 bases aligning to TRBD1. Germline V gene data show CDR1 as WNHNN and CDR2 as SYGVQD (reference sequence). V lost 0 bases, J lost 0 bases, and 7 bases stayed unmatched. This CDR3 contains 18 residues. The CDR3 nucleotides read TGCGCCAGCAGTGAGTCGTCGGGACAGGTCTATAGCAATCAGCCCCAGCATTTT. Its protein is CASSESSGQVYSNQPQHF.

The rearrangement links TRBV6-5 to TRBJ1-3; 8 nucleotides match TRBD1. V lost 6 bases and J lost 4; bases outside the gene matches: 8. CDR1 is MNHEY and CDR2 is SVGAGI in the germline V gene. The CDR3 covers 15 residues. This CDR3 is CASSQDRAYGNTIYF. CDR3 bases: TGTGCCAGCAGCCAGGACAGGGCGTACGGAAACACCATATATTTT.

The chain combines TRBV7-9 with TRBJ1-1, with 8 bases that match TRBD1. J lost 3 bases, V lost 2 bases, and 14 bases had no gene match. Germline loops: CDR1 SEHNR, CDR2 FQNEAQ (reference sequence). This CDR3 region has 18 residues. The DNA for the CDR3 is TGTGCCAGCAGCTTAAACCCCTATGACAGGGGATTGGACACTGAAGCTTTCTTT. Translating it yields CASSLNPYDRGLDTEAFF.

V is TRBV20-1 and J is TRBJ2-3; no reliable D call. Germline assignment: CDR1 DFQATT and CDR2 SNEGSKA (reference sequence). This CDR3 region has 17 residues. V shed 3 bases and J shed 0 bases, with 19 bases lying between them. CDR3 coding DNA: TGCAGTGCTAGTTTCCGTGGGCGCCTATCCAGCACAGATACGCAGTATTTT. It specifies CSASFRGRLSSTDTQYF.

The rearrangement links TRBV19 to TRBJ1-4; D may be TRBD1 (6 bases). Germline lookup yields CDR1 LNHDA and CDR2 SQIVND (reference sequence). This CDR3 is 16 amino acids long. V lost 10 bases and J 0 bases, leaving 18 bases between the germline ends. The CDR3 DNA follows: TGTGCCAAAGGGGGGGGCAACTCTTCAACTAATGAAAAACTGTTTTTT. Translated, it gives CAKGGGNSSTNEKLFF.

The chain has TRBV11-2 and TRBJ1-2; 7 bases map to TRBD1. The CDR3 extends over 13 amino acids. Germline-derived CDR1 and CDR2 are SGHAT and FQNNGV. V gave up 3 bases and J gave up 4 bases; unmatched junction bases: 2. CDR3 DNA: TGTGCCAGCAGCTTCGGACAGGTCTATGGCTACACCTTC. Translation gives CASSFGQVYGYTF. The whole variable domain, remainder taken from reference TRBV11-2 and TRBJ1-2, is EAGVAQSPRYKIIEKRQSVAFWCNPISGHATLYWYQQILGQGPKLLIQFQNNGVVDDSQLPKDRFSAERLKGVDSTLKIQPAKLEDSAVYLCASSFGQVYGYTFGSGTRLTVV.

The chain employs TRBV29-1 and TRBJ1-4; a possible D gene is TRBD1 (5 bases). The CDR3 sequence is 12 residues long. Trimming took off 5 bases at V and 8 bases at J, with 12 bases between the two ends. From germline, CDR1 is SQVTM and CDR2 ANQGSEA. The CDR3 sequence is CSVQGKGEKLFF. The CDR3 bases are TGCAGCGTTCAGGGAAAGGGGGAAAAACTGTTTTTT.

The J gene is TRBJ1-2, the V gene TRBV4-3; TRBD1 might be the D (5 bases). The CDR3 runs to 15 residues. Per the germline V gene, CDR1 is LGHNA and CDR2 is YSLEER. Trimming removed 4 bases from V and 8 bases from J, with 20 bases in between. The CDR3 loop is CASSPGRVGSGGYTF. The CDR3 coding sequence is TGCGCCAGCAGCCCAGGGCGTGTGGGGTCCGGCGGCTACACCTTC.

This sequence joins TRBV3-1 (or the pseudogene TRBV3-2) and TRBJ1-3; tentatively, D is TRBD1 (6 bases). This CDR3 region has 14 residues. V lost 5 bases, J lost 4 bases, and 12 bases lay in between. Looked up from germline, CDR1 is LGHDT and CDR2 is YNNKEL (reference sequence). CDR3 DNA sequence: TGTGCCAGCAGCTTGACAGGCACCGGAAACACCATATATTTT. As protein: CASSLTGTGNTIYF.